This TCR beta chain derives from a study of T cell repertoires in cytomegalovirus infection. This clonotype has at least ten counts. Its antigen remains unknown. One entry per CDR3 protein, called by TCRdb with MiXCR from the reads. The sample lists around 770,000 distinct CDR3 sequences, roughly 28% seen once, with around 13% in the top ten. Germline lookup yields CDR1 SGHVS and CDR2 FQNEAQ. This CDR3 is built from 15 residues. Trimming stripped 5 bases from V and 6 bases from J, with 19 bases between. The chain employs TRBV7-8 and TRBJ1-1; D might be TRBD1 (6 bases). Sequenced here: cultured CD8+ T cells from PBMCs, sampled from culture after CMV antigen stimulation. The sequence was collected from a human donor in good health (CMV status not recorded). Some clones in this sample may be carry-over from other donors' samples. The CDR3 DNA reads as TGTGCCAGCAGCAGGCCCACAGGGTATGTGGCTGAAGCTTTCTTT. Its translation is CASSRPTGYVAEAFF.